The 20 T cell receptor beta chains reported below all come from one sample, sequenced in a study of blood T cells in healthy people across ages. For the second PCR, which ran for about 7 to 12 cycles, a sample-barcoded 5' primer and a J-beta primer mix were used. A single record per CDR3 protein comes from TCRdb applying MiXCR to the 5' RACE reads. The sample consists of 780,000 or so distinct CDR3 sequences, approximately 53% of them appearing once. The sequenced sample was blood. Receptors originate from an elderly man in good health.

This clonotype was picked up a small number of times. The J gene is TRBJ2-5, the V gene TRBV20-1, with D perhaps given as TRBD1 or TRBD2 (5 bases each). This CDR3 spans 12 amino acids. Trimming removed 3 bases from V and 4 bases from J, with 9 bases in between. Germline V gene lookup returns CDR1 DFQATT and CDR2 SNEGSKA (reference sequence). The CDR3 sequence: CSARRGGETQYF. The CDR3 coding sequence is TGCAGTGCTAGGAGGGGTGGAGAGACCCAGTACTTC.

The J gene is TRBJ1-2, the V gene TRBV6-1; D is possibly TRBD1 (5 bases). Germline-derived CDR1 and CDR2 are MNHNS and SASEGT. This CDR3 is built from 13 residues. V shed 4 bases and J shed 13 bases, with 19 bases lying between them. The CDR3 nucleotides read TGTGCCAGCAGTGCTCCGGGCAAGGGGATTCGCACCTTC. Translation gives CASSAPGKGIRTF.

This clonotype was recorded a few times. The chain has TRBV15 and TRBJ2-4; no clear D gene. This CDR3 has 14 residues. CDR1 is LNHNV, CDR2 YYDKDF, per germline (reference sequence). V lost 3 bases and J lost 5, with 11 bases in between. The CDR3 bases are TGTGCCACCAGCAGGACGGTTCGGCAAAACATTCAGTACTTC. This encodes CATSRTVRQNIQYF. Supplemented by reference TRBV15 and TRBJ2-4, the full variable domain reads DAMVIQNPRYQVTQFGKPVTLSCSQTLNHNVMYWYQQKSSQAPKLLFHYYDKDFNNEADTPDNFQSRRPNTSFCFLDIRSPGLGDTAMYLCATSRTVRQNIQYFGAGTRLSVL.

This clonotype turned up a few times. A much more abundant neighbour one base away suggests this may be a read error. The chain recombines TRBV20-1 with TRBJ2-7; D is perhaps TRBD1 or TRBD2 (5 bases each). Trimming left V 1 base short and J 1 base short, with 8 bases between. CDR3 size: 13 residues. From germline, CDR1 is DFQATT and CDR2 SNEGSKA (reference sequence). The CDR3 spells CSARAGRSYEQYF. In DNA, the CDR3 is TGCAGTGCTAGAGCAGGGAGATCCTACGAGCAGTACTTC.

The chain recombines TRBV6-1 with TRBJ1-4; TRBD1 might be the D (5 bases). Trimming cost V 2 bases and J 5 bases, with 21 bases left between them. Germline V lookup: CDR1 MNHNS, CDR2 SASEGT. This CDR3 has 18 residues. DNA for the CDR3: TGTGCCAGCAGTGAAAAGGGTTTGGCAGGGCGCCGGAATGAAAAACTGTTTTTT. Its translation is CASSEKGLAGRRNEKLFF.

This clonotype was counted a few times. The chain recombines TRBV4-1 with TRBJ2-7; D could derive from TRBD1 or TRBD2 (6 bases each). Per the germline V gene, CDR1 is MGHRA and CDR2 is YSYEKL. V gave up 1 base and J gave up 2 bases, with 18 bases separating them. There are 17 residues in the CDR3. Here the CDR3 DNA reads TGCGCCAGCAGCCAAGGGCTCCAGGGGAGGAGGGCCTACGAGCAGTACTTC. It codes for CASSQGLQGRRAYEQYF.

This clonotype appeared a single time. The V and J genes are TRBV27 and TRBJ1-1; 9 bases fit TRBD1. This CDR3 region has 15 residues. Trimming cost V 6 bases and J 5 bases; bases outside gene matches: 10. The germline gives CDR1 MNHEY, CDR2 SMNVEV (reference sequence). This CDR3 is CASRDPGQGSTEAFF. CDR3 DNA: TGTGCCAGCAGGGACCCGGGACAGGGCTCGACTGAAGCTTTCTTT.

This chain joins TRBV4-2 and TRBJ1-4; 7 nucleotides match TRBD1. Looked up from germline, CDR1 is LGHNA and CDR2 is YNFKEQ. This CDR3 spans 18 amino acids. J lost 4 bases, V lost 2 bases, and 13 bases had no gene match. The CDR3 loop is CASSQRIQGGTNNEKLFF. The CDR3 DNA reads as TGTGCCAGCAGCCAACGTATCCAGGGGGGGACGAATAATGAAAAACTGTTTTTT.

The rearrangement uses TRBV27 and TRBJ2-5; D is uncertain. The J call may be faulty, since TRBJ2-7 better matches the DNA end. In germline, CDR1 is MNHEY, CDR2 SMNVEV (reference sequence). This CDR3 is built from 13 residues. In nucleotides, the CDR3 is TGTGCCAGCAGTTTGAGAAATAGGTACGAGCAGTACTTC. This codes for CASSLRNRYEQYF.

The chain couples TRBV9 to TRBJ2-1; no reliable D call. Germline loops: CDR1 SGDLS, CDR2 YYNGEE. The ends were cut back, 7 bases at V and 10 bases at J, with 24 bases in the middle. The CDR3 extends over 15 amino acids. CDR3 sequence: CASALDMVLGHEQFF. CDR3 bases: TGTGCCAGCGCCCTAGATATGGTATTAGGCCACGAGCAGTTCTTC.

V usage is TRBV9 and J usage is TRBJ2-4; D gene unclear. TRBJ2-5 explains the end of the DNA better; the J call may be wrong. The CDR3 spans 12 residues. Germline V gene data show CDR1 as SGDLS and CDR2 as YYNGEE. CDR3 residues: CASSVLGGTQYF. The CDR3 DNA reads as TGTGCCAGCAGCGTATTGGGTGGGACCCAGTACTTC.

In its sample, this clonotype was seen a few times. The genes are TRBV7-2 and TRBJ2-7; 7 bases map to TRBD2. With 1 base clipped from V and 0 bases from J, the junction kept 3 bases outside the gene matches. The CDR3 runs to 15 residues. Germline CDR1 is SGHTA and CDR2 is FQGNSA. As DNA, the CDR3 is TGTGCCAGCAGCTTAGGGCTAGCGGACTCCTACGAGCAGTACTTC. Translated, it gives CASSLGLADSYEQYF.

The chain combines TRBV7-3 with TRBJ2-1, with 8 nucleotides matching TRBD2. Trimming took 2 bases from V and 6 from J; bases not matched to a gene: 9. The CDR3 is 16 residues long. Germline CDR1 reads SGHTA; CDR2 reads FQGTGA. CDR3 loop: CASSLGGAGVPNEQFF. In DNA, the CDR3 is TGTGCCAGCAGCTTAGGGGGAGCGGGAGTTCCCAATGAGCAGTTCTTC.

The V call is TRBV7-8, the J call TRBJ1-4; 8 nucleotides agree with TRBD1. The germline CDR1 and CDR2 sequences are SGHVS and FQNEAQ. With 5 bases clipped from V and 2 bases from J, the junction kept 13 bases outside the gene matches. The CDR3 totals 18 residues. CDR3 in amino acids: CASSPLSINRGTNEKLFF. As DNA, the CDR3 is TGTGCCAGCAGCCCACTGTCCATTAACAGGGGGACTAATGAAAAACTGTTTTTT.

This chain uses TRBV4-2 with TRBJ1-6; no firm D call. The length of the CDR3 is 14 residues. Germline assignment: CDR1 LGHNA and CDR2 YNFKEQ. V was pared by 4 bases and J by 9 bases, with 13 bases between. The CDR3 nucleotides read TGTGCCAGCAGCCCCCAAAAGCGGGGTTCACCCCTCCACTTT. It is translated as CASSPQKRGSPLHF.

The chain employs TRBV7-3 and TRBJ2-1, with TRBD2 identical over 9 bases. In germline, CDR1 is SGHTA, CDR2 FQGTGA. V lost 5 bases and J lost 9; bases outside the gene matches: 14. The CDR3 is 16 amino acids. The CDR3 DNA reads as TGTGCCAGCAGCCCAGGAGGTAGCGGGAGATTGGGTGAGCAGTTCTTC. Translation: CASSPGGSGRLGEQFF.

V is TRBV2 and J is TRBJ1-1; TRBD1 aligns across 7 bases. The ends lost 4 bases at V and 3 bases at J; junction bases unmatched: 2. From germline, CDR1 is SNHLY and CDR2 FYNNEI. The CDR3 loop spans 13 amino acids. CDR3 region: CASSGQGDTEAFF. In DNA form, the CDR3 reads TGTGCCAGCAGTGGCCAGGGGGACACTGAAGCTTTCTTT.

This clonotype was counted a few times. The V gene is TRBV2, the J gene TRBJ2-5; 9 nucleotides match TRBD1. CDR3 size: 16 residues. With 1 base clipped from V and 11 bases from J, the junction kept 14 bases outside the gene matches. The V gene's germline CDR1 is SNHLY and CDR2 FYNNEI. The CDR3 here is CASSEGGTGTGNEQYF. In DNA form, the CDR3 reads TGTGCCAGCAGTGAAGGCGGGACAGGGACGGGCAATGAGCAGTACTTC.

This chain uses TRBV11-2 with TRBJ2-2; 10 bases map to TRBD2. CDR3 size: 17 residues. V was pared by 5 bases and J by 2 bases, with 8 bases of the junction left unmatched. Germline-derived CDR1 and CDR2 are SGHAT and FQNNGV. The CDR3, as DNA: TGTGCCAGCAGCCGGATAGCGGGAGGATACAACACCGGGGAGCTGTTTTTT. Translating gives CASSRIAGGYNTGELFF.

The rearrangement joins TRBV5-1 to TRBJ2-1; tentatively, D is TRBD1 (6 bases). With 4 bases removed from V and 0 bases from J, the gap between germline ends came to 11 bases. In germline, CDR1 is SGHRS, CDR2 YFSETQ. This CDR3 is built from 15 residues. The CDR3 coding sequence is TGCGCCAGCAGCCGGGACACCAGCTCCTACAATGAGCAGTTCTTC. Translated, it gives CASSRDTSSYNEQFF.